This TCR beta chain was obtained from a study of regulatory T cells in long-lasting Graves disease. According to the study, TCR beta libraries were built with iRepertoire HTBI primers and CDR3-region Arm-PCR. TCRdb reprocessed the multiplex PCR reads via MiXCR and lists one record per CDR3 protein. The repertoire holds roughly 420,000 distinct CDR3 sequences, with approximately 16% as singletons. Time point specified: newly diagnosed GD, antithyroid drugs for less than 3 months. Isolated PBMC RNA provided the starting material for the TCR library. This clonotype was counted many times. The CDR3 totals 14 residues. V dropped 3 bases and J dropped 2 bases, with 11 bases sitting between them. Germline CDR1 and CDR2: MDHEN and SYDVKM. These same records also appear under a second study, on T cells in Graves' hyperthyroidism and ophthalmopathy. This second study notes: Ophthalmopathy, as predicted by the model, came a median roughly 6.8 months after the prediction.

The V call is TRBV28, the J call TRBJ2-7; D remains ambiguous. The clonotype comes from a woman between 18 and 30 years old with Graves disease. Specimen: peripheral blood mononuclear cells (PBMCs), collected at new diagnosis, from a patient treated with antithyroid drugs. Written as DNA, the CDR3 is TGTGCCAGCAGTTTCCGGTCAAGGGCCTACGAGCAGTACTTC. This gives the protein CASSFRSRAYEQYF.